The TCR beta chain described here comes from a study of blood T cell repertoires in COVID-19. Study background: The study drew acute and convalescent COVID-19 samples from the United States, Italy and Spain.

Germline CDR1 GTSNPN, CDR2 SVGIG (reference sequence). Deletions cut 0 bases from V and 4 bases from J, with 10 bases between. CDR3 length equals 13 residues. As handled by the study authors: Estimation of nucleated cell counts was performed using reference gene primer amplification. TCRdb keeps only in-frame clones here, not all; method: immunoSEQ multiplex PCR. For V, J and clone size, that table is used; D and trimming come from the DNA. The profile shows around 250,000 clones, 75% to 95% of them singletons. The participants were between roughly 18 and 89 years old and came from 24 US areas. The specimen sequenced was PBMCs or T cells enriched from blood (not recorded which). This TCR was sampled from a middle-aged man who had been exposed to COVID-19. This chain links TRBV30 with TRBJ2-7, with D unclear. The CDR3 nucleotides read TGTGCCTGGAGTGTAACCTCCCAGTACGAGCAGTACTTC. Translating gives CAWSVTSQYEQYF.